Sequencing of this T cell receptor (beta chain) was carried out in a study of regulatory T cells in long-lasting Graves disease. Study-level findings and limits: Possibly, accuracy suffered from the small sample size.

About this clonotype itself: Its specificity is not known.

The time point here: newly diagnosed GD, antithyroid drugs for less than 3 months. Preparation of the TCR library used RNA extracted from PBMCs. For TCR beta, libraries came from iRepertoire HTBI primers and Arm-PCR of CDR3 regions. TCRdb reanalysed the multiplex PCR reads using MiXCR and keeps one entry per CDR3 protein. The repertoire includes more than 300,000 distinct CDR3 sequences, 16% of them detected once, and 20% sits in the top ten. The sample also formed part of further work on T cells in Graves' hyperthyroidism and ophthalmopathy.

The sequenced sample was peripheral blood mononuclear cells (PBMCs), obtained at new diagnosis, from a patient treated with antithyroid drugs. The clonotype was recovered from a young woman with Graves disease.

The CDR3, as DNA: TGTGCCAGCAGCTCAGGACGGACAGGGGGCAGGGACGAGCAGTACTTC. It encodes CASSSGRTGGRDEQYF. V and J are TRBV7-8 and TRBJ2-7; TRBD1 matches 11 bases. CDR1 is SGHVS, CDR2 FQNEAQ, per germline. V was clipped by 4 bases and J by 5 bases; unmatched bases: 10. The CDR3 is made up of 16 amino acids. Variable domain in full (rest from reference TRBV7-8 and TRBJ2-7): GAGVSQSPRYKVAKRGQDVALRCDPISGHVSLFWYQQALGQGPEFLTYFQNEAQLDKSGLPSDRFFAERPEGSVSTLKIQRTQQEDSAVYLCASSSGRTGGRDEQYFGPGTRLTVT.